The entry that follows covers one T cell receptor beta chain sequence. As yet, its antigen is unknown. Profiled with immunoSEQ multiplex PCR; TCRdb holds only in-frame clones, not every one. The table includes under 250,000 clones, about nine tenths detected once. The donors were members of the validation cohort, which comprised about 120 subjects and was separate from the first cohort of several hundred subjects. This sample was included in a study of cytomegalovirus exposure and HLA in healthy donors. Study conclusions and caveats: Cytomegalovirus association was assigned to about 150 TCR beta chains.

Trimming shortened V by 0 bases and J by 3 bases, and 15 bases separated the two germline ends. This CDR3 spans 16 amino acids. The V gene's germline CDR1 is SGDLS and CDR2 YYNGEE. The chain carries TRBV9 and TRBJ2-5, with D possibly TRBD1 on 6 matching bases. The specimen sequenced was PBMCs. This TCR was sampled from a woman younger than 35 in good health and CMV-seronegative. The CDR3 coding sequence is TGTGCCAGCAGCGTAGCTCAGGGGCGGACGGAAGAGACCCAGTACTTC. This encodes CASSVAQGRTEETQYF.